This T cell receptor beta chain emerged from a study of T cells expressing NK-cell markers. Study results and caveats: Of the CD8+ T cell pool in several donors, about 1.0-7.0% was accounted for by dominant NKG2C+ clonotypes.

From its re-call of the 5' RACE reads, TCRdb lists each CDR3 protein once, without DNA. This repertoire includes around 110,000 distinct CDR3 sequences. Germline V lookup: CDR1 SGHRS, CDR2 YFSETQ. CDR3 size: 13 residues. As for this clonotype: Its antigen is as yet unknown.

The sequenced material came from blood T cells: a sorted CD56 or NKG2C T cell subset, CD4+ or CD8+ T cells, or bulk PBMC T cells (not recorded which). The V call is TRBV5-1, the J call TRBJ2-1. This sequence originates from a woman between 18 and 75 years old in good health. The CDR3 here is CASSLWADNEQFF.